The sequence of this T cell receptor beta chain was determined in a study of T cells after yellow fever vaccination. Turning to the study itself: Preparation of the low-cell-number fractions used SMART-Seq v4 Ultra Low Input. Overall study findings and caveats: Clonotype sharing between CD4 and CD8 compartments was small.

This clonotype has more than one count but fewer than ten. The antigen remains unidentified. Trimming took 6 bases from V and 4 from J, leaving 18 bases between them. The length of the CDR3 is 15 residues. Germline V lookup: CDR1 MNHEY, CDR2 SMNVEV (reference sequence). UMIs were added to TCR cDNA along with a universal primer site when it was made by 5'RACE template switching. TCRdb itself ran the 5' RACE reads through MiXCR, one entry per CDR3 protein. The table shows a few hundred thousand distinct CDR3 sequences, with 10% to 15% occurring only once. The receptor was derived from a man between 25 and 39 years old who received the YFV17D yellow fever vaccine. The genes are TRBV27 and TRBJ2-5; maybe TRBD2 (5 bases). This sample comprised CD4+ T cells sorted from PBMCs, obtained 45 days after the yellow fever booster vaccination. DNA for the CDR3: TGTGCCAGCAGCCCCTCCGGGGTCGTCAGAGAGACCCAGTACTTC. Its translation is CASSPSGVVRETQYF.